Following are 8 T cell receptor beta chains from one sample sequenced in a study of OX40 agonist ivuxolimab in advanced cancers. Generated by immunoSEQ multiplex PCR, the TCRdb table keeps only in-frame clones and is missing some. The sample includes 60,000 to 75,000 clones, less than 95% of them seen just once. Material: CD4+ or CD8+ T cells sorted from blood, obtained in a trial of the OX40 agonist ivuxolimab. These receptors all stem from an adult with an advanced solid tumor such as melanoma, head and neck, liver or kidney cancer.

The J gene is TRBJ1-1, the V gene TRBV7-3; 7 nucleotides align to TRBD1. The V gene end was trimmed by 1 base and the J gene end by 0 bases; junction bases not matched to a gene: 2. The CDR3 extends over 15 amino acids. Per germline, CDR1 SGHTA and CDR2 FQGTGA. CDR3 DNA sequence: TGTGCCAGCAGCTTAAGACAGGGCGTGAACACTGAAGCTTTCTTT. Its translation: CASSLRQGVNTEAFF.

The rearrangement links TRBV28 to TRBJ1-2, with TRBD1 identical over 10 bases. The CDR3 has 15 amino acids. V trimming: 4 bases; J trimming: 6 bases; junction bases outside the gene matches: 8. Germline loops: CDR1 MDHEN, CDR2 SYDVKM. CDR3 in amino acids: CASSSNDRGRNGYTF. The CDR3 region has the DNA TGTGCCAGCAGTTCAAACGACAGGGGGCGTAATGGCTACACCTTC.

The chain links TRBV18 to TRBJ1-6; a weak D match, TRBD1 (5 bases). The CDR3 runs to 14 residues. V lost 4 bases and J lost 5, with 9 bases in between. Germline V CDR1 and CDR2: KGHSH, LQKENI. CDR3 sequence reads: CASSLDRNNSPLHF. In DNA, the CDR3 is TGTGCCAGCTCACTTGACAGAAATAATTCACCCCTCCACTTT. Combining the CDR3 with reference TRBV18 and TRBJ1-6 gives the whole variable domain NAGVMQNPRHLVRRRGQEARLRCSPMKGHSHVYWYRQLPEEGLKFMVYLQKENIIDESGMPKERFSAEFPKEGPSILRIQQVVRGDSAAYFCASSLDRNNSPLHFGNGTRLTVT.

V usage is TRBV7-2 and J usage is TRBJ2-7; TRBD1 matches 12 bases. The CDR3 length is 15 residues. V was pared by 3 bases and J by 6 bases, with 6 bases of the junction left unmatched. Germline V gives CDR1 SGHTA, CDR2 FQGNSA. Here the CDR3 DNA reads TGTGCCAGCAGCTTGACCGGGACAGGGGGCTCCGAGCAGTACTTC. Its translation is CASSLTGTGGSEQYF.

The rearrangement uses TRBV28 and TRBJ1-2; D is unclear. This CDR3 spans 12 amino acids. Germline CDR1 is MDHEN and CDR2 is SYDVKM. Trimming left V 5 bases short and J 7 bases short, with 11 bases between. The CDR3 loop is CASSPSSLGYTF. As DNA, the CDR3 is TGTGCCAGCAGTCCCTCAAGTCTTGGCTACACCTTC.

V gene TRBV7-9 combines with J gene TRBJ1-2; 11 bases are a match to TRBD1. With V trimmed by 1 base and J by 5 bases, 3 bases remained unmatched. CDR3 size: 15 residues. CDR1 is SEHNR, CDR2 FQNEAQ, per germline (reference sequence). CDR3 bases: TGTGCCAGCAGCTTAGTGGGACAGGGGGTTTATGGCTACACCTTC. It specifies CASSLVGQGVYGYTF. The full variable domain, in which reference TRBV7-9 and TRBJ1-2 provide the parts outside the CDR3, is DTGVSQNPRHKITKRGQNVTFRCDPISEHNRLYWYRQTLGQGPEFLTYFQNEAQLEKSRLLSDRFSAERPKGSFSTLEIQRTEQGDSAMYLCASSLVGQGVYGYTFGSGTRLTVV.

The sample holds one count of this clone. The J gene is TRBJ2-1, the V gene TRBV15; 12 bases are shared with TRBD2. Germline V gene lookup returns CDR1 LNHNV and CDR2 YYDKDF (reference sequence). This CDR3 is built from 15 residues. With 5 bases clipped from V and 9 bases from J, the junction kept 8 bases outside the gene matches. In nucleotides, the CDR3 is TGTGCCACCAGCGAACCGACTAGCGGGAGAACTGAGCAGTTCTTC. It is translated as CATSEPTSGRTEQFF.

This clone has just a few counts. The gene calls are TRBV20-1 and TRBJ1-1; no clear D gene. CDR3 length: 10 residues. In germline, CDR1 is DFQATT, CDR2 SNEGSKA (reference sequence). Trimming removed 3 bases from V and 5 bases from J, with 4 bases in between. CDR3 bases: TGCAGTGCTAGCCCTACTGAAGCTTTCTTT. It translates to CSASPTEAFF.